Each of the 27 T cell receptor beta chains below was sequenced from the same sample in a study of cytomegalovirus exposure and HLA in healthy donors. TCRdb keeps only in-frame clones here, not all; method: immunoSEQ multiplex PCR. The sample includes about 130,000 clones, 85% to 90% of them seen just once. The sample comprised PBMCs. The receptors here all came from a woman between 18 and 29 years old in good health and CMV-seronegative.

J is TRBJ1-2 and V is TRBV2, with a tentative D call TRBD1 (5 bases). The CDR3 has 13 residues. V was trimmed by 6 bases and J by 2 bases, leaving 10 bases between them. CDR1 and CDR2 (germline): SNHLY, FYNNEI. DNA of the CDR3: TGTGCCAGCAGATCGACAGTGAACTATGGCTACACCTTC. Translated, it gives CASRSTVNYGYTF.

This clone showed up just a few times. V usage is TRBV18 and J usage is TRBJ1-2, with TRBD1 identical over 12 bases. The CDR3 length is 16 residues. Germline assignment: CDR1 KGHSH and CDR2 LQKENI. The junction had 6 bases not matched to a gene; V was cut back by 0 bases and J by 7 bases. The CDR3, as DNA: TGTGCCAGCTCACCACCGGGACAGGGGGCTTTCGTTGGCTACACCTTC. This encodes CASSPPGQGAFVGYTF.

The chain recombines TRBV5-8 with TRBJ2-7; D not resolved. This CDR3 is built from 13 residues. Trimming left V 1 base short and J 1 base short, with 6 bases between. Germline V gene lookup returns CDR1 SGHTS and CDR2 YDEGEE. The CDR3, as DNA: TGTGCCAGCAGCTTGACACAGTCCTACGAGCAGTACGTC. Protein sequence: CASSLTQSYEQYV.

The chain couples TRBV4-1 to TRBJ2-4; 14 bases map to TRBD2. This CDR3 region has 17 residues. V shed 2 bases and J 7 bases; nucleotides not matched to a gene: 7. CDR1 and CDR2 (germline): MGHRA, YSYEKL. The CDR3 here is CASSQPTSGRAGNIQYF. The DNA for the CDR3 is TGCGCCAGCAGCCAACCGACTAGCGGGAGGGCCGGGAACATTCAGTACTTC.

The J gene is TRBJ1-1, the V gene TRBV30; no firm D call. V lost 3 bases and J 2 bases, leaving 7 bases between the germline ends. CDR1 is GTSNPN, CDR2 SVGIG, per germline (reference sequence). The CDR3 consists of 12 residues. The CDR3 region is CAWRRGNTEAFF. The CDR3 region has the DNA TGTGCCTGGAGGCGGGGTAACACTGAAGCTTTCTTT. Using reference TRBV30 and TRBJ1-1 for the parts outside the CDR3, the full variable domain is SQTIHQWPATLVQPVGSPLSLECTVEGTSNPNLYWYRQAAGRGLQLLFYSVGIGQISSEVPQNLSASRPQDRQFILSSKKLLLSDSGFYLCAWRRGNTEAFFGQGTRLTVV.

V and J are TRBV11-2 and TRBJ1-2; TRBD1 aligns across 9 bases. Germline loops: CDR1 SGHAT, CDR2 FQNNGV. The CDR3 is 17 amino acids. The V and J ends lost 5 bases and 4 bases, in that order; junction bases with no gene match: 14. The CDR3 here is CASSIPGQGTTTYGYTF. The CDR3 DNA follows: TGTGCCAGCAGCATACCGGGACAGGGAACTACCACCTATGGCTACACCTTC.

The chain has TRBV2 and TRBJ1-1; 8 positions agree with TRBD1. Germline CDR1 is SNHLY and CDR2 is FYNNEI. Germline trimming cut 8 bases from V and 5 bases from J; bases unmatched to any gene: 13. The CDR3 runs 15 residues. The CDR3 reads CASAPRTGLETEAFF. Written as DNA, the CDR3 is TGTGCCAGCGCCCCTAGGACAGGGTTGGAGACTGAAGCTTTCTTT. Full variable domain (outside the CDR3, taken from reference TRBV2 and TRBJ1-1): EPEVTQTPSHQVTQMGQEVILRCVPISNHLYFYWYRQILGQKVEFLVSFYNNEISEKSEIFDDQFSVERPDGSNFTLKIRSTKLEDSAMYFCASAPRTGLETEAFFGQGTRLTVV.

V usage is TRBV5-1 and J usage is TRBJ2-2, with TRBD2 matching over 11 bases. The CDR3 is 16 residues long. The V and J ends lost 0 bases and 8 bases, in that order; junction bases with no gene match: 6. CDR1 and CDR2 from the germline V gene are SGHRS and YFSETQ. The CDR3 region has the DNA TGCGCCAGCAGCTTGGCCGGCGGGACTAGCGGAGGGGAGCTGTTTTTT. Amino acids: CASSLAGGTSGGELFF.

V and J are TRBV7-8 and TRBJ1-2; 9 bases line up with TRBD1. V lost 5 bases and J lost 4; bases outside the gene matches: 5. Germline CDR1 SGHVS, CDR2 FQNEAQ. This CDR3 has 14 residues. The CDR3 loop is CASSEGQGVYGYTF. In DNA form, the CDR3 reads TGTGCCAGCAGCGAGGGACAGGGAGTCTATGGCTACACCTTC.

The V and J genes are TRBV6-1 and TRBJ2-7; 9 nucleotides agree with TRBD2. Losses at the gene ends were 6 bases for V and 0 bases for J; bases not matched to a gene: 6. CDR3 length: 15 residues. CDR1 is MNHNS and CDR2 is SASEGT in the germline V gene. CDR3 sequence reads: CASRSLAGSSYEQYV. For the CDR3, the DNA is TGTGCCAGCAGATCCCTAGCGGGGAGCTCCTACGAGCAGTACGTC.

This chain links TRBV6-5 with TRBJ2-3, with 13 positions matching TRBD2. The CDR3 covers 15 residues. Germline trimming cut 8 bases from V and 8 bases from J; bases unmatched to any gene: 10. Germline V gives CDR1 MNHEY, CDR2 SVGAGI. CDR3 sequence reads: CASHTTSGGAGTQYF. CDR3 bases: TGTGCCAGCCACACAACTAGCGGGGGGGCTGGTACGCAGTATTTT.

The J gene is TRBJ2-2, the V gene TRBV10-3; 7 bases fit TRBD1. Germline V gene lookup returns CDR1 ENHRY and CDR2 SYGVKD. Trimming cost V 6 bases and J 2 bases; bases outside gene matches: 12. This CDR3 region has 17 residues. CDR3 bases: TGTGCCATCAGAGATCAGACAGGGCTACTTAACACCGGGGAGCTGTTTTTT. Protein: CAIRDQTGLLNTGELFF.

The chain is built from TRBV5-1 and TRBJ1-1; a possible D gene is TRBD1 (6 bases). Germline CDR1 and CDR2: SGHRS and YFSETQ. V lost 3 bases, J lost 0 bases, and 9 bases lay in between. This CDR3 is 14 amino acids long. CDR3 bases: TGCGCCAGCAGCTCAGGACAGTTGAACACTGAAGCTTTCTTT. This sequence encodes CASSSGQLNTEAFF.

CDR3 sequence (DNA): TGCGCCAGCAGCTTTAGCGCTCAGGAAAACTATGGCTACACCTTC. Translation gives CASSFSAQENYGYTF. The chain has TRBV5-1 and TRBJ1-2; D not resolved. Deletions cut 2 bases from V and 2 bases from J, with 13 bases between. The germline gives CDR1 SGHRS, CDR2 YFSETQ. CDR3 length equals 15 residues.

V and J are TRBV6-8 and TRBJ2-5; 13 nucleotides align to TRBD2. The CDR3 is made up of 15 amino acids. CDR1 and CDR2 (germline): MNHGY, SAAAGT. V shed 6 bases, J shed 5 bases, and the junction held 6 bases outside the gene matches. CDR3 DNA sequence: TGTGCCAGCAGGGCCCCGGGACTAGCGGGGGAGACCCAGTACTTC. Translation gives CASRAPGLAGETQYF.

The chain joins TRBV28 to TRBJ2-1, with TRBD1 identical over 7 bases. Trimming cost V 4 bases and J 0 bases; bases outside gene matches: 6. Germline CDR1 and CDR2: MDHEN and SYDVKM. This CDR3 region has 16 residues. CDR3 amino acids: CASSSPAGGSYNEQFF. In nucleotides, the CDR3 is TGTGCCAGCAGTTCCCCAGCAGGGGGCTCCTACAATGAGCAGTTCTTC. Full variable domain (remainder filled in from reference TRBV28 and TRBJ2-1): DVKVTQSSRYLVKRTGEKVFLECVQDMDHENMFWYRQDPGLGLRLIYFSYDVKMKEKGDIPEGYSVSREKKERFSLILESASTNQTSMYLCASSSPAGGSYNEQFFGPGTRLTVL.

The rearrangement joins TRBV4-3 to TRBJ1-1; D gene ambiguous. The CDR3 runs to 14 residues. Trimming stripped 4 bases from V and 1 base from J, with 10 bases between. The germline gives CDR1 LGHNA, CDR2 YSLEER. The CDR3 region is CASSRVLRNTEAFF. Written as DNA, the CDR3 is TGCGCCAGCAGCCGAGTCCTGCGGAACACTGAAGCTTTCTTT.

The chain carries TRBV18 and TRBJ1-1, with TRBD1 matching 8 bases. The CDR3 has 14 residues. Germline V gene sequence: CDR1 KGHSH, CDR2 LQKENI. V lost 8 bases to trimming and J lost 0 bases; unmatched junction nucleotides: 5. CDR3 nucleotide sequence: TGTGCCAGCCTTGGACAGGGCTTGAACACTGAAGCTTTCTTT. Protein sequence: CASLGQGLNTEAFF. Combining the CDR3 with reference TRBV18 and TRBJ1-1 gives the whole variable domain NAGVMQNPRHLVRRRGQEARLRCSPMKGHSHVYWYRQLPEEGLKFMVYLQKENIIDESGMPKERFSAEFPKEGPSILRIQQVVRGDSAAYFCASLGQGLNTEAFFGQGTRLTVV.

The V gene is TRBV4-3, the J gene TRBJ2-7, with TRBD1 matching over 9 bases. V shed 4 bases and J 7 bases; nucleotides not matched to a gene: 8. Germline CDR1 and CDR2: LGHNA and YSLEER. The CDR3 spans 14 residues. Here the CDR3 reads CASSPWTGVIEQYF. The DNA of the CDR3 is TGCGCCAGCAGCCCTTGGACAGGGGTGATAGAGCAGTACTTC.

The chain couples TRBV13 to TRBJ2-2, with TRBD2 identical over 10 bases. The CDR3 is 15 amino acids. Trimming took 2 bases from V and 7 from J; bases not matched to a gene: 4. Germline V gene data show CDR1 as PRHDT and CDR2 as FYEKMQ (reference sequence). DNA of the CDR3: TGTGCCAGCAGCTTACTAGCGGGAGAGGGCGGGGAGCTGTTTTTT. This gives the protein CASSLLAGEGGELFF.

The gene calls are TRBV5-1 and TRBJ1-5; the D is unclear. Trimming removed 0 bases from V and 0 bases from J, with 7 bases in between. The CDR3 loop spans 15 amino acids. Germline V gene sequence: CDR1 SGHRS, CDR2 YFSETQ. CDR3 bases: TGCGCCAGCAGCTTGGGCGAAAATAGCAATCAGCCCCAGCATTTT. Protein: CASSLGENSNQPQHF.

J is TRBJ1-1 and V is TRBV6-1; D is unresolved. There are 12 residues in the CDR3. Trimming left V 8 bases short and J 1 base short, with 8 bases between. The V gene's germline CDR1 is MNHNS and CDR2 SASEGT. The CDR3 loop reads CASVGANTEAFF. DNA of the CDR3: TGTGCCAGCGTGGGAGCGAACACTGAAGCTTTCTTT.

The chain employs TRBV7-8 and TRBJ2-7; D not resolved. The CDR3 sequence is 11 residues long. From germline, CDR1 is SGHVS and CDR2 FQNEAQ. Trimming pared 1 base from V and 7 bases from J, leaving 5 bases between. CDR3 nucleotides: TGTGCCAGCAGCTTAGTTGAGGAGCAGTACTTC. Protein: CASSLVEEQYF.

The chain recombines TRBV6-5 with TRBJ1-1, with D unclear. The CDR3 extends over 15 amino acids. V dropped 2 bases and J dropped 2 bases, with 12 bases sitting between them. CDR1 and CDR2 (germline): MNHEY, SVGAGI. The CDR3 DNA is TGTGCCAGCAGTTACCGATCTCAGGTAAACACTGAAGCTTTCTTT. Protein sequence: CASSYRSQVNTEAFF.

J is TRBJ2-5 and V is TRBV27, with 12 bases lining up with TRBD2. The CDR3 loop spans 13 amino acids. V gave up 7 bases and J gave up 4 bases; unmatched junction bases: 1. From germline, CDR1 is MNHEY and CDR2 SMNVEV (reference sequence). For the CDR3, the DNA is TGTGCCAGCACGGGACTAGCGGGAGAGACCCAGTACTTC. It codes for CASTGLAGETQYF.

The CDR3 here is CASALGVLGGAPYGYTF. The CDR3 DNA sequence: TGTGCCAGCGCTCTTGGGGTGCTTGGGGGGGCTCCCTATGGCTACACCTTC. The chain recombines TRBV5-4 with TRBJ1-2; D is perhaps TRBD1 (6 bases). V lost 7 bases, J lost 4 bases, and 26 bases lay in between. The germline CDR1 and CDR2 sequences are SGHNT and YYREEE (reference sequence). This CDR3 is 17 amino acids long.

This rearrangement joins TRBV6-6 to TRBJ1-3, with a tentative D call TRBD1 (5 bases). Between the trimmed V and J ends, which lost 3 bases and 3 bases, there was a span of 12 bases. The CDR3 covers 15 residues. Germline V CDR1 and CDR2: MNHNY, SVGAGI (reference sequence). The CDR3 DNA follows: TGTGCCAGCAGTTATCCAGGGTCTAGTGGAAACACCATATATTTT. Translation gives CASSYPGSSGNTIYF.